These 32 T cell receptor beta chains were sequenced from one sample in a study of blood T cell repertoires in COVID-19. Here immunoSEQ multiplex PCR was the method, and the copy in TCRdb shows in-frame clones only, minus some. The table has 100,000 to 150,000 clones, roughly 82% seen once. Material: peripheral blood. These receptors all come from a human donor in a cohort sampled during active COVID-19.

The chain links TRBV6-6 to TRBJ2-7; TRBD2 is a possible D gene (5 bases). Trimming left V 8 bases short and J 2 bases short, with 13 bases between. Germline V CDR1 and CDR2: MNHNY, SVGAGI (reference sequence). CDR3 length: 13 residues. CDR3 sequence reads: CASRFGRAYEQYF. The DNA of the CDR3 is TGTGCCAGCCGGTTTGGGAGAGCCTACGAGCAGTACTTC.

This chain links TRBV18 with TRBJ2-6; possibly TRBD2 for D (5 bases). V lost 4 bases and J 0 bases, leaving 13 bases between the germline ends. The CDR3 is made up of 17 amino acids. The germline gives CDR1 KGHSH, CDR2 LQKENI. The chain's CDR3 is CASSLSAGHSGANVLTF. In DNA, the CDR3 is TGTGCCAGCTCACTGTCGGCGGGCCACTCTGGGGCCAACGTCCTGACTTTC.

The chain employs TRBV24-1 and TRBJ1-5; no clear D gene. Trimming removed 5 bases at V and 6 bases at J, with 13 bases between. The CDR3 is 14 amino acids. The germline V gene encodes CDR1 KGHDR and CDR2 SFDVKD. The CDR3 loop reads CATSACPGIQPQHF. The CDR3 bases are TGTGCCACCAGTGCCTGCCCCGGGATTCAGCCCCAGCATTTT.

The gene calls are TRBV9 and TRBJ2-2; 7 bases align to TRBD1. Looked up from germline, CDR1 is SGDLS and CDR2 is YYNGEE. The CDR3 is made up of 15 amino acids. The junction had 7 bases not matched to a gene; V was cut back by 4 bases and J by 4 bases. As DNA, the CDR3 is TGTGCCAGCAGCACAGGGGCCTCGAGCACCGGGGAGCTGTTTTTT. Translation: CASSTGASSTGELFF.

V gene TRBV4-1 combines with J gene TRBJ1-5; 7 bases are shared with TRBD1. The germline V gene encodes CDR1 MGHRA and CDR2 YSYEKL. The trim removed 4 bases at V and 2 bases at J, leaving 5 bases unmatched. This CDR3 is built from 15 residues. For the CDR3, the DNA is TGCGCCAGCAGCCCAGACAGGGATGGCAATCAGCCCCAGCATTTT. This encodes CASSPDRDGNQPQHF.

The V and J genes are TRBV5-1 and TRBJ2-5; possibly TRBD2 for D (6 bases). The CDR3 sequence is 14 residues long. The germline gives CDR1 SGHRS, CDR2 YFSETQ. Trimming shortened V by 4 bases and J by 4 bases, and 14 bases separated the two germline ends. The CDR3 loop is CASSLRRDSETQYF. For the CDR3, the DNA is TGCGCCAGCAGCCTGAGGAGGGATTCAGAGACCCAGTACTTC.

This sequence joins TRBV20-1 and TRBJ2-3; D is unclear. Trimming pared 4 bases from V and 3 bases from J, leaving 2 bases between. Germline V gene data show CDR1 as DFQATT and CDR2 as SNEGSKA (reference sequence). The CDR3 consists of 10 residues. This chain's CDR3 is CSATTDTQYF. As DNA, the CDR3 is TGCAGTGCTACGACAGATACGCAGTATTTT.

This chain's CDR3 is CASSQDGQGPLYEQYF. CDR3 bases: TGCGCCAGCAGCCAAGATGGGCAGGGTCCTCTCTACGAGCAGTACTTC. The rearrangement joins TRBV4-1 to TRBJ2-7; perhaps TRBD1 as D (5 bases). Trimming removed 0 bases from V and 3 bases from J, with 15 bases in between. The germline gives CDR1 MGHRA, CDR2 YSYEKL. CDR3 size: 16 residues.

The V and J genes are TRBV6-2 or TRBV6-3 and TRBJ2-2; perhaps TRBD2 as D (5 bases). Germline V gives CDR1 MNHEY, CDR2 SVGEGT. Trimming stripped 0 bases from V and 0 bases from J, with 17 bases between. This CDR3 comprises 19 residues. The CDR3 loop is CASSYSAAGEPPNTGELFF. CDR3 in DNA: TGTGCCAGCAGTTACTCGGCGGCCGGGGAACCTCCGAACACCGGGGAGCTGTTTTTT.

The gene calls are TRBV2 and TRBJ2-2; TRBD2 matches 7 bases. This CDR3 has 15 residues. The ends lost 6 bases at V and 4 bases at J; junction bases unmatched: 8. CDR1 SNHLY and CDR2 FYNNEI come from the germline V gene. The CDR3 DNA reads as TGTGCCAGCAGAATCTCTAGCGGAGGCACCGGGGAGCTGTTTTTT. Translated: CASRISSGGTGELFF.

The genes are TRBV28 and TRBJ1-1; D is undetermined. The CDR3 covers 15 residues. Germline V CDR1 and CDR2: MDHEN, SYDVKM. V was cut by 3 bases and J by 4 bases, with 15 bases left in between. CDR3 DNA: TGTGCCAGCAGTTTCTCGGGAGGCGTGGGCACTGAAGCTTTCTTT. Its protein is CASSFSGGVGTEAFF.

This chain connects TRBV12-3 or TRBV12-4 to TRBJ2-2, with D unclear. V lost 6 bases and J lost 4, with 6 bases in between. The CDR3 runs 12 residues. As DNA, the CDR3 is TGTGCCAGCAGATCTTTCACCGGGGAGCTGTTTTTT. Translated, it gives CASRSFTGELFF.

The chain joins TRBV5-6 to TRBJ2-1; 11 nucleotides line up with TRBD1. This CDR3 is 15 amino acids long. CDR1 SGHDT and CDR2 YYEEEE come from the germline V gene. With V trimmed by 4 bases and J by 8 bases, 8 bases remained unmatched. In DNA form, the CDR3 reads TGTGCCAGCAGCGACCGGGACAGGGGGTGGGATGAGCAGTTCTTC. Its translation: CASSDRDRGWDEQFF.

With regard to this clone: Other DNA variants within this sample encode the same CDR3. The chain has TRBV12-3 or TRBV12-4 and TRBJ1-1; no definite D call. V lost 3 bases and J 7 bases, leaving 9 bases between the germline ends. The CDR3 is 12 residues long. The DNA for the CDR3 is TGTGCCAGCAGTTTTTTCCCAGGTGAAGCTTTCTTT. Amino acid sequence: CASSFFPGEAFF.

This chain uses TRBV4-2 with TRBJ2-5; TRBD2 aligns across 8 bases. The germline gives CDR1 LGHNA, CDR2 YNFKEQ. V dropped 0 bases and J dropped 0; count of bases not matched to a gene: 6. The CDR3 runs 17 residues. The CDR3 nucleotides read TGTGCCAGCAGCCAAGATGGGCTAGCGGGCAACCAAGAGACCCAGTACTTC. Its protein product is CASSQDGLAGNQETQYF.

The V call is TRBV2, the J call TRBJ2-2; maybe TRBD1 (6 bases). The V end lost 7 bases, the J end lost 0 bases, and 9 bases lay between the germline ends. CDR3 length equals 14 residues. The germline gives CDR1 SNHLY, CDR2 FYNNEI. The chain's CDR3 is CASIQGPNTGELFF. The CDR3 region has the DNA TGTGCCAGCATCCAGGGGCCGAACACCGGGGAGCTGTTTTTT.

V usage is TRBV19 and J usage is TRBJ2-6; the D is unclear. The germline V gene encodes CDR1 LNHDA and CDR2 SQIVND (reference sequence). There are 15 residues in the CDR3. The V gene lost 7 bases and the J gene lost 0 bases, with 10 bases spanning the gap. In DNA, the CDR3 is TGTGCCAGTACCGCCCCCGGCTCTGGGGCCAACGTCCTGACTTTC. Translated: CASTAPGSGANVLTF. The full variable domain, with the rest looked up from reference TRBV19 and TRBJ2-6, is DGGITQSPKYLFRKEGQNVTLSCEQNLNHDAMYWYRQDPGQGLRLIYYSQIVNDFQKGDIAEGYSVSREKKESFPLTVTSAQKNPTAFYLCASTAPGSGANVLTFGAGSRLTVL.

The chain couples TRBV14 to TRBJ1-2; 7 bases agree with TRBD1. In germline, CDR1 is SGHDN, CDR2 FVKESK. The CDR3 loop spans 15 amino acids. The J segment lost 0 bases and the V segment lost 4 bases, leaving 5 bases of the junction unmatched. CDR3 bases: TGTGCCAGCAGCCGTCGGGACAGAGCTAACTATGGCTACACCTTC. This encodes CASSRRDRANYGYTF. The entire variable domain, with the rest obtained from reference TRBV14 and TRBJ1-2, is as follows: EAGVTQFPSHSVIEKGQTVTLRCDPISGHDNLYWYRRVMGKEIKFLLHFVKESKQDESGMPNNRFLAERTGGTYSTLKVQPAELEDSGVYFCASSRRDRANYGYTFGSGTRLTVV.

CDR3 DNA: TGTGCCAGCAGTGCATCGGGACAGGGAAACACTGAAGCTTTCTTT. This sequence encodes CASSASGQGNTEAFF. The chain employs TRBV25-1 and TRBJ1-1, with 9 bases identical to TRBD1. After removal of 4 bases from V and 2 bases from J, the junction contained 5 bases not matched to a gene. The CDR3 spans 15 residues. The germline V gene encodes CDR1 MGHDK and CDR2 SYGVNS.

V gene TRBV5-6 combines with J gene TRBJ2-5; D possibly corresponds to TRBD2 (5 bases). Trimming removed 0 bases at V and 4 bases at J, with 13 bases between. In germline, CDR1 is SGHDT, CDR2 YYEEEE. There are 15 residues in the CDR3. The CDR3: CASSLAWESAETQYF. The CDR3 region has the DNA TGTGCCAGCAGCTTGGCTTGGGAGTCAGCAGAGACCCAGTACTTC.

This clone was picked up a small number of times. This chain connects TRBV5-6 to TRBJ2-7; 8 bases fit TRBD2. In germline, CDR1 is SGHDT, CDR2 YYEEEE. Trimming removed 2 bases from V and 5 bases from J; junction bases left unmatched: 9. The CDR3 totals 15 residues. The CDR3 loop is CASSFGTGLANEQYF. For the CDR3, the DNA is TGTGCCAGCAGCTTTGGGACCGGACTAGCAAACGAGCAGTACTTC.

This chain connects TRBV15 to TRBJ2-7; 10 nucleotides align to TRBD2. CDR1 and CDR2 (germline): LNHNV, YYDKDF (reference sequence). V lost 0 bases to trimming and J lost 2 bases; unmatched junction nucleotides: 4. The CDR3 consists of 16 residues. CDR3 coding DNA: TGTGCCACCAGCAGAGATCGCCTAGCGGGAGCCTACGAGCAGTACTTC. Translation gives CATSRDRLAGAYEQYF.

The chain joins TRBV11-2 to TRBJ1-4; no firm D call. The CDR3 extends over 15 amino acids. V gave up 5 bases and J gave up 7 bases, with 17 bases separating them. Germline CDR1 is SGHAT and CDR2 is FQNNGV. CDR3 protein: CASSPPGGPREKLFF. The CDR3 bases are TGTGCCAGCAGCCCCCCAGGTGGGCCGCGTGAAAAACTGTTTTTT.

The chain couples TRBV25-1 to TRBJ2-1; TRBD2 matches at 9 bases. There are 13 residues in the CDR3. J gave up 4 bases and V 6 bases, and 1 base lay outside the gene matches. CDR1 and CDR2 (germline): MGHDK, SYGVNS. DNA for the CDR3: TGTGCCAGCAGGACTAGCGGATACAATGAGCAGTTCTTC. Its translation: CASRTSGYNEQFF.

V usage is TRBV6-2 or TRBV6-3 and J usage is TRBJ2-7; 8 bases match TRBD2. The CDR3 spans 11 residues. Germline-derived CDR1 and CDR2 are MNHEY and SVGEGT. V was clipped by 6 bases and J by 13 bases; unmatched bases: 8. The CDR3 region has the DNA TGTGCCAGCAGCCTCCAGCGGGAGATTTACTTC. It specifies CASSLQREIYF.

This chain joins TRBV28 and TRBJ2-7, with D possibly TRBD2 on 5 matching bases. This CDR3 contains 12 residues. CDR1 and CDR2 (germline): MDHEN, SYDVKM. V lost 8 bases and J lost 3, with 11 bases in between. CDR3 residues: CASGTGFYEQYF. CDR3 bases: TGTGCCAGCGGCACGGGGTTCTACGAGCAGTACTTC.

This clone was recorded once. The chain carries TRBV28 and TRBJ1-1; 10 bases fit TRBD1. After removal of 5 bases from V and 4 bases from J, the junction contained 7 bases not matched to a gene. This CDR3 spans 15 amino acids. Germline CDR1 reads MDHEN; CDR2 reads SYDVKM. Here the CDR3 reads CASSLGQGGITEAFF. As DNA, the CDR3 is TGTGCCAGCAGTCTCGGACAGGGGGGAATCACTGAAGCTTTCTTT.

The chain uses TRBV6-5 and TRBJ1-2; D ambiguous. Germline V lookup: CDR1 MNHEY, CDR2 SVGAGI. With 6 bases removed from V and 0 bases from J, the gap between germline ends came to 11 bases. This CDR3 comprises 14 residues. This CDR3 reads CASRRSGANYGYTF. The CDR3 coding sequence is TGTGCCAGCAGGAGGAGCGGAGCTAACTATGGCTACACCTTC.

The chain has TRBV28 and TRBJ2-1; 8 nucleotides line up with TRBD1. Germline V lookup: CDR1 MDHEN, CDR2 SYDVKM. The J segment lost 7 bases and the V segment lost 4 bases, leaving 12 bases of the junction unmatched. This CDR3 comprises 16 residues. CDR3 sequence: CASSSQGASGVNEQFF. The DNA of the CDR3 is TGTGCCAGCAGTTCCCAGGGGGCCTCGGGGGTAAATGAGCAGTTCTTC. Variable domain in full (rest from reference TRBV28 and TRBJ2-1): DVKVTQSSRYLVKRTGEKVFLECVQDMDHENMFWYRQDPGLGLRLIYFSYDVKMKEKGDIPEGYSVSREKKERFSLILESASTNQTSMYLCASSSQGASGVNEQFFGPGTRLTVL.

The rearrangement joins TRBV9 to TRBJ2-1; 10 bases agree with TRBD2. Germline CDR1 and CDR2: SGDLS and YYNGEE. The junction had 4 bases not matched to a gene; V was cut back by 2 bases and J by 2 bases. This CDR3 spans 16 amino acids. CDR3 in amino acids: CASSVRTSGAYNEQFF. The DNA for the CDR3 is TGTGCCAGCAGCGTTAGAACTAGCGGGGCCTACAATGAGCAGTTCTTC.

The chain is built from TRBV3-1 (or the pseudogene TRBV3-2) and TRBJ2-1; D is perhaps TRBD2 (6 bases). Germline CDR1 is LGHDT and CDR2 is YNNKEL (reference sequence). Trimming stripped 2 bases from V and 11 bases from J, with 10 bases between. The CDR3 has 12 amino acids. CDR3 sequence reads: CASSQISGKQFF. The CDR3 coding sequence is TGTGCCAGCAGCCAAATTAGCGGAAAGCAGTTCTTC.

The rearrangement uses TRBV5-4 and TRBJ2-2; TRBD1 aligns across 7 bases. Germline V gene lookup returns CDR1 SGHNT and CDR2 YYREEE (reference sequence). The V segment lost 2 bases and the J segment 1 base; nucleotides outside the gene matches: 2. The CDR3 consists of 15 residues. The CDR3 here is CASSLRGRNTGELFF. For the CDR3, the DNA is TGTGCCAGCAGCTTAAGGGGGCGGAACACCGGGGAGCTGTTTTTT.